The rows below give T cell receptor beta chains drawn from one sample of a study of blood T cell repertoires in COVID-19. The data were produced by immunoSEQ multiplex PCR, yet TCRdb's version contains in-frame clones alone and is incomplete. The sample shows 400,000 to 500,000 clones, over 75% of them seen only once. The sequencing sample was made of PBMCs or T cells enriched from blood (not recorded which). The receptors here all came from a woman aged 18-30 years who had been exposed to COVID-19. Each CDR3 is given with its conserved first and last residue. A D gene is named only where the DNA matches it firmly. Only some rows state a clone size, as once, few, many or a class for expanded clones.

V gene	D gene	J gene	clone size	CDR3 protein	CDR3 DNA
TRBV30	NA	TRBJ2-3	NA	CAWKFGGDTDTQYF	TGTGCCTGGAAATTCGGCGGAGACACAGATACGCAGTATTTT
TRBV2	TRBD1	TRBJ2-7	NA	CASSGVGQGNNEQYF	TGTGCCAGCAGTGGAGTGGGACAGGGAAATAACGAGCAGTACTTC
TRBV4-2	NA	TRBJ2-7	NA	CASSQHLGGTVSYEQYF	TGTGCCAGCAGCCAACATCTTGGCGGGACAGTTTCCTACGAGCAGTACTTC
TRBV5-1	NA	TRBJ2-7	NA	CASSLISLDEQYF	TGCGCCAGCAGCTTGATTAGCCTTGACGAGCAGTACTTC
TRBV29-1	TRBD2	TRBJ2-2	NA	CSVGSVAGGHTGELFF	TGCAGCGTTGGATCGGTAGCGGGGGGACACACCGGGGAGCTGTTTTTT
TRBV9	NA	TRBJ1-6	NA	CASSVERLNSPLHF	TGTGCCAGCAGCGTAGAACGGTTAAATTCACCCCTCCACTTT
TRBV9	TRBD2	TRBJ2-7	NA	CASSVAPSGGMYEQYF	TGTGCCAGCAGCGTAGCTCCTAGCGGGGGCATGTACGAGCAGTACTTC
TRBV10-3	TRBD1	TRBJ1-1	NA	CAISDRGLEAFF	TGTGCCATCAGTGACAGGGGGCTTGAAGCTTTCTTT
TRBV28	NA	TRBJ1-1	NA	CASSSPPGFGGTEAFF	TGTGCCAGCAGTTCACCCCCGGGCTTCGGGGGCACTGAAGCTTTCTTT
TRBV7-9	NA	TRBJ1-6	NA	CASRSEGNNSPLHF	TGTGCCAGCAGGTCCGAGGGTAATAATTCACCCCTCCACTTT
TRBV7-2	TRBD1	TRBJ2-7	NA	CASSLRQGAYEQYF	TGTGCCAGCAGCCTTAGACAGGGTGCCTACGAGCAGTACTTC
TRBV5-1	TRBD1	TRBJ1-1	NA	CASSGKTGGNTEAFF	TGCGCCAGCAGCGGCAAGACAGGGGGCAACACTGAAGCTTTCTTT
TRBV15	TRBD1	TRBJ1-3	NA	CATSDRAGNTIYF	TGTGCCACCAGCGACAGGGCTGGAAACACCATATATTTT
TRBV25-1	NA	TRBJ2-7	NA	CASSASISYEQYF	TGTGCCAGCAGTGCCTCTATCTCCTACGAGCAGTACTTC
TRBV2	TRBD2	TRBJ2-5	NA	CASSPRLAGTQETQYF	TGTGCCAGCAGTCCAAGACTAGCGGGGACCCAAGAGACCCAGTACTTC
TRBV3-1/TRBV3-2	TRBD1	TRBJ1-1	few	CASSQKGQSGEAFF	TGTGCCAGCAGCCAAAAGGGACAGTCCGGTGAAGCTTTCTTT
TRBV18	NA	TRBJ2-5	NA	CASSPLGETQYF	TGTGCCAGCTCACCACTCGGAGAGACCCAGTACTTC
TRBV5-1	TRBD2	TRBJ2-1	NA	CASSLVSSGSTLYNEQFF	TGCGCCAGCAGCTTGGTGTCTAGCGGGAGTACCCTATACAATGAGCAGTTCTTC
TRBV30	NA	TRBJ2-3	NA	CAWTAAADTQYF	TGTGCCTGGACGGCAGCGGCAGATACGCAGTATTTT
TRBV7-9	TRBD1	TRBJ1-2	NA	CASSPGQGGYGYTF	TGTGCCAGCAGCCCGGGACAGGGTGGCTATGGCTACACCTTC
TRBV2	NA	TRBJ2-1	once	CASSVRRQDNEQFF	TGTGCCAGCAGTGTGCGCCGCCAAGACAATGAGCAGTTCTTC
TRBV19	TRBD1	TRBJ1-2	NA	CASSARQGYGYTF	TGTGCCAGTAGTGCTCGACAGGGCTATGGCTACACCTTC
TRBV6-2/TRBV6-3	NA	TRBJ2-6	NA	CASSGQQFLSGANVLTF	TGTGCCAGCAGCGGACAGCAGTTCCTCTCTGGGGCCAACGTCCTGACTTTC
TRBV24-1	NA	TRBJ1-2	NA	CATQGSHGYTF	TGTGCCACTCAGGGGAGTCATGGCTACACCTTC
TRBV5-1	TRBD2	TRBJ2-1	few	CASSPSGSDYNEQFF	TGCGCCAGCAGCCCTAGCGGGAGTGACTACAATGAGCAGTTCTTC
TRBV27	TRBD2	TRBJ2-3	once	CASSSGGAGLVGTDTQYF	TGTGCCAGCAGCAGCGGGGGGGCCGGATTAGTCGGCACAGATACGCAGTATTTT
TRBV19	NA	TRBJ1-2	NA	CASSIGRDYGYTF	TGTGCCAGTAGTATAGGGCGGGACTATGGCTACACCTTC
TRBV7-9	TRBD1	TRBJ1-1	once	CASSLERQGATEAFF	TGTGCCAGCAGCTTAGAGAGACAGGGGGCCACTGAAGCTTTCTTT
TRBV7-2	TRBD1	TRBJ2-5	NA	CASSLQGATGTQYF	TGTGCCAGCAGCTTGCAGGGGGCGACTGGGACCCAGTACTTC
TRBV12-3/TRBV12-4	NA	TRBJ2-5	NA	CASSLRIQETQYF	TGTGCCAGCAGTTTGCGCATCCAAGAGACCCAGTACTTC
TRBV10-3	TRBD2	TRBJ2-1	NA	CAIAPPGGHNEQFF	TGTGCCATCGCCCCTCCGGGGGGGCACAATGAGCAGTTCTTC
TRBV14	NA	TRBJ1-6	NA	CASSQAMRASPLHF	TGTGCCAGCAGCCAAGCAATGAGGGCTTCACCCCTCCACTTT
TRBV5-1	TRBD1	TRBJ2-2	NA	CASSFGDRGRGGELFF	TGCGCCAGCAGCTTTGGGGACAGGGGGCGCGGCGGGGAGCTGTTTTTT